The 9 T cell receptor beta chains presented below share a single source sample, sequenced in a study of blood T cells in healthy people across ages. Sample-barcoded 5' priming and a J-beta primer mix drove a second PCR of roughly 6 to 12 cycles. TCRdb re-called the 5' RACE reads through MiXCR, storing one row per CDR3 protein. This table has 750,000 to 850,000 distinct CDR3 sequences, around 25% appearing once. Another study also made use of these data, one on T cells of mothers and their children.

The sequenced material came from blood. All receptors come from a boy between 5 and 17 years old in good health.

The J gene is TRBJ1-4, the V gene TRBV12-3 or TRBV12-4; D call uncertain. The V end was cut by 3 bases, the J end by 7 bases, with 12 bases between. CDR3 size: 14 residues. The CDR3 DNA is TGTGCCAGCAGTTTTCGGGTTGATGGTGAAAAACTGTTTTTT. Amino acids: CASSFRVDGEKLFF.

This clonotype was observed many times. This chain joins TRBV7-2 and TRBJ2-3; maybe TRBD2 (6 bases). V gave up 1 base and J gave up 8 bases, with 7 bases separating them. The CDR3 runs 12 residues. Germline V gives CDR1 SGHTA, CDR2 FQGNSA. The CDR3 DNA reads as TGTGCCAGCAGCTTAGTGGGAGGTACGCAGTATTTT. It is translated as CASSLVGGTQYF. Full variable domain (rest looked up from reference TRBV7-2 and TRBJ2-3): GAGVSQSPSNKVTEKGKDVELRCDPISGHTALYWYRQSLGQGLEFLIYFQGNSAPDKSGLPSDRFSAERTGGSVSTLTIQRTQQEDSAVYLCASSLVGGTQYFGPGTRLTVL.

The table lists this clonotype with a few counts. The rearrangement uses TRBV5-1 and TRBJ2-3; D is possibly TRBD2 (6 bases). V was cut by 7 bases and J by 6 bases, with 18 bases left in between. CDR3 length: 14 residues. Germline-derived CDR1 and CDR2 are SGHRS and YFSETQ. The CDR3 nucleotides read TGCGCCAGCGCGCCGGGACTCAAGTTGGATACGCAGTATTTT. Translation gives CASAPGLKLDTQYF.

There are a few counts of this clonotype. This CDR3 is CASSLVSRGLAQYF. The CDR3 nucleotides read TGTGCCAGCAGCTTGGTTAGCAGGGGACTTGCGCAGTATTTT. V usage is TRBV5-4 and J usage is TRBJ2-3; D is possibly TRBD1 or TRBD2 (6 bases each). Trimming cost V 0 bases and J 10 bases, with 15 bases left between them. Germline-derived CDR1 and CDR2 are SGHNT and YYREEE (reference sequence). The length of the CDR3 is 14 residues.

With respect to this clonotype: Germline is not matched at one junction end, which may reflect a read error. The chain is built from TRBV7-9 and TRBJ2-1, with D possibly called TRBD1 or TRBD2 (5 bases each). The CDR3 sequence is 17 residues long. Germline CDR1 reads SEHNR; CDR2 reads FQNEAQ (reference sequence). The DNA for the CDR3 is TGTGCCAGCAGCTCCCGCCCAGTATGGGGGACCTACGATGAGCAGTTCTTC. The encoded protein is CASSSRPVWGTYDEQFF.

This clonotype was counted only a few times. The CDR3 spells CSVEDLTSGRASRFYGEQFF. In DNA form, the CDR3 reads TGCAGCGTTGAAGATCTTACTAGCGGGAGGGCGTCCAGGTTCTATGGTGAGCAGTTCTTC. The chain is built from TRBV29-1 and TRBJ2-1; 13 positions match TRBD2. From germline, CDR1 is SQVTM and CDR2 ANQGSEA. The ends lost 0 bases at V and 9 bases at J; junction bases unmatched: 20. CDR3 size: 20 residues.

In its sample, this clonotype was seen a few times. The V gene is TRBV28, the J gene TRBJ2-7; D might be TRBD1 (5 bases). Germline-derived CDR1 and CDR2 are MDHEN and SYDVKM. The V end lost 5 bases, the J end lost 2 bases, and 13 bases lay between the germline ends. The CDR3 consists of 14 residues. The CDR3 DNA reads TGTGCCAGCAGTACCCCGGACACTGCCTACGAGCAGTACTTC. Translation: CASSTPDTAYEQYF.

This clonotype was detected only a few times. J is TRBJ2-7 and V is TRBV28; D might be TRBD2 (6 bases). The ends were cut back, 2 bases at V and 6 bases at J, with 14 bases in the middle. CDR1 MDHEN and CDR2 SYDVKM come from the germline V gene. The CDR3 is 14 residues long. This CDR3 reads CASSLDGGIGEQYF. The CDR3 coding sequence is TGTGCCAGCAGTTTAGATGGGGGGATCGGCGAGCAGTACTTC.

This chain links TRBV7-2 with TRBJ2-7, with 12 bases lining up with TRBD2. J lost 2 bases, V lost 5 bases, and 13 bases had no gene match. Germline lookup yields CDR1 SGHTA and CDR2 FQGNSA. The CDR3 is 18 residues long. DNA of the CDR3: TGTGCCAGCAGCCCCTCGACTAGCGGGGGCCAAATCACCTACGAGCAGTACTTC. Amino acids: CASSPSTSGGQITYEQYF.